A selection of T cell receptor beta chains follows, all from one sample in a study of human T cells and chemical hapten exposure. TCRdb passed the RACE reads through MiXCR, listing each CDR3 protein once. This repertoire shows around 110,000 distinct CDR3 sequences, 9.5% to 13% found once; its top ten account for approximately 1.5%. The sample here was whole blood, taken in connection with sensitization to the hapten diphenylcyclopropenone (DPC). Receptors originate from a woman between 50 and 59 years old with alopecia areata. Some clones in this sample may be carry-over from other donors' samples. CDR3s include the opening cysteine and the closing phenylalanine or tryptophan. The D gene is left open where the match is weak. The size of a clone is reported for some rows only, either as once, few or many, or as a class for expanded clones.

D gene: .; CDR3 length: 13; clone size: many; J gene: TRBJ1-2; V gene: TRBV7-6; CDR3 DNA: TGTGCCAGCAGCTTAGGGGGATACTATGGCTACACCTTC; CDR3 protein: CASSLGGYYGYTF
D gene: .; CDR3 length: 15; clone size: few; J gene: TRBJ1-5; V gene: TRBV7-9; CDR3 DNA: TGTGCCAGCAGCTTGGGTGACAGTGGTAATCAGCCCCAGCATTTT; CDR3 protein: CASSLGDSGNQPQHF
D gene: TRBD1; CDR3 length: 16; clone size: .; J gene: TRBJ1-1; V gene: TRBV18; CDR3 DNA: TGTGCCAGCTCACCTACTAGATCGGGACAGCTCACTGAAGCTTTCTTT; CDR3 protein: CASSPTRSGQLTEAFF
D gene: .; CDR3 length: 14; clone size: .; J gene: TRBJ2-7; V gene: TRBV18; CDR3 DNA: TGTGCCAGCTCCCCACGGCAGGGAACCAACGAGCAGTACTTC; CDR3 protein: CASSPRQGTNEQYF
D gene: .; CDR3 length: 14; clone size: many; J gene: TRBJ2-7; V gene: TRBV7-9; CDR3 DNA: TGTGCCAGCAGCCCTCTACAGGGAACCTACGAGCAGTACTTC; CDR3 protein: CASSPLQGTYEQYF
D gene: TRBD2; CDR3 length: 15; clone size: few; J gene: TRBJ2-7; V gene: TRBV5-5; CDR3 DNA: TGTGCCAGCAGCTTGGGGCTAGCGGTCTCCTACGAGCAGTACTTC; CDR3 protein: CASSLGLAVSYEQYF
D gene: .; CDR3 length: 15; clone size: few; J gene: TRBJ1-1; V gene: TRBV4-2; CDR3 DNA: TGTGCCAGCAGCCAAGATTTCGCAGGCCGTGGGGTAGCTTTCTTT; CDR3 protein: CASSQDFAGRGVAFF
D gene: .; CDR3 length: 13; clone size: .; J gene: TRBJ2-7; V gene: TRBV28; CDR3 DNA: TGTGCCAGCAGACGACAGAGGAACTACGAGCAGTACTTC; CDR3 protein: CASRRQRNYEQYF
D gene: TRBD1; CDR3 length: 14; clone size: many; J gene: TRBJ1-1; V gene: TRBV29-1; CDR3 DNA: TGCAGCGTTCTACAGGGGACCGTGAACACTGAAGCTTTCTTT; CDR3 protein: CSVLQGTVNTEAFF
D gene: TRBD1; CDR3 length: 16; clone size: few; J gene: TRBJ2-1; V gene: TRBV7-9; CDR3 DNA: TGTGCCAGCAGCTTAGCGACAGGGGGCGCGGGCAATGAGCAGTTCTTC; CDR3 protein: CASSLATGGAGNEQFF
D gene: .; CDR3 length: 14; clone size: few; J gene: TRBJ2-7; V gene: TRBV12-3/TRBV12-4; CDR3 DNA: TGTGCCAGCAGATTCGCACAGGGAATGGGGGAGCAGTACTTC; CDR3 protein: CASRFAQGMGEQYF
D gene: .; CDR3 length: 14; clone size: few; J gene: TRBJ2-4; V gene: TRBV6-6; CDR3 DNA: TGTGCCAGCAGGGGGGACTTGTCCAAAAACATTCAGTACTTC; CDR3 protein: CASRGDLSKNIQYF
D gene: TRBD1; CDR3 length: 13; clone size: .; J gene: TRBJ2-7; V gene: TRBV7-9; CDR3 DNA: TGTGCCAGCAGTTCCACAGGGGGCAACGAGCAGTACTTC; CDR3 protein: CASSSTGGNEQYF
D gene: .; CDR3 length: 14; clone size: many; J gene: TRBJ2-1; V gene: TRBV7-8; CDR3 DNA: TGTGCCAGCAGCTTAAGACAGTCCCCCAATGAGCAGTTCTTC; CDR3 protein: CASSLRQSPNEQFF
D gene: .; CDR3 length: 14; clone size: .; J gene: TRBJ2-3; V gene: TRBV28; CDR3 DNA: TGTGCCAGCAGTTTACCCCTCGACACAGATACGCAGTATTTT; CDR3 protein: CASSLPLDTDTQYF
D gene: TRBD1; CDR3 length: 14; clone size: many; J gene: TRBJ2-7; V gene: TRBV20-1; CDR3 DNA: TGCAGTGCTTCATCCGGGACAGGAACCTACGAGCAGTACTTC; CDR3 protein: CSASSGTGTYEQYF
D gene: .; CDR3 length: 15; clone size: many; J gene: TRBJ1-1; V gene: TRBV5-1; CDR3 DNA: TGCGCCAGCAGCTCCTTTCGGACAATGAACACTGAAGCTTTCTTT; CDR3 protein: CASSSFRTMNTEAFF
D gene: .; CDR3 length: 15; clone size: few; J gene: TRBJ1-3; V gene: TRBV18; CDR3 DNA: TGTGCCAGCTCACCCGCCGTCCTCTCTGGAAACACCATATATTTT; CDR3 protein: CASSPAVLSGNTIYF
D gene: .; CDR3 length: 15; clone size: .; J gene: TRBJ2-3; V gene: TRBV4-1; CDR3 DNA: TGCGCCAGCAGCTGGGAGTCCTCTCGGACAGATACGCAGTATTTT; CDR3 protein: CASSWESSRTDTQYF
D gene: TRBD1; CDR3 length: 17; clone size: many; J gene: TRBJ2-1; V gene: TRBV5-6; CDR3 DNA: TGTGCCAGCAACCACGATCTAAAAGACAGGGGTCTAAATGAGCAGTTCTTC; CDR3 protein: CASNHDLKDRGLNEQFF
D gene: .; CDR3 length: 13; clone size: few; J gene: TRBJ1-6; V gene: TRBV3-1; CDR3 DNA: TGTGCCAGCAGCCAAGCGGGGAATTCACCCCTCCACTTT; CDR3 protein: CASSQAGNSPLHF
D gene: .; CDR3 length: 13; clone size: .; J gene: TRBJ1-1; V gene: TRBV5-1; CDR3 DNA: TGCGCCAGCAGCTTACCTGGGGGCCTGAGAGCTTTCTTT; CDR3 protein: CASSLPGGLRAFF
D gene: TRBD1; CDR3 length: 16; clone size: .; J gene: TRBJ2-1; V gene: TRBV28; CDR3 DNA: TGTGCCAGCAGTCTCCTGGGACAGGGGGTCGGAGGTGAGCAGTTCTTC; CDR3 protein: CASSLLGQGVGGEQFF
D gene: TRBD2; CDR3 length: 14; clone size: few; J gene: TRBJ2-1; V gene: TRBV4-1; CDR3 DNA: TGCGCCAGCAGCCCAGGACTAGCGGGGGGGCGGCAGTTCTTC; CDR3 protein: CASSPGLAGGRQFF
D gene: .; CDR3 length: 12; clone size: few; J gene: TRBJ2-7; V gene: TRBV7-8; CDR3 DNA: TGTGCCAGCAGCCTGACAGACTACGAGCAGTACTTC; CDR3 protein: CASSLTDYEQYF
D gene: .; CDR3 length: 13; clone size: .; J gene: TRBJ2-3; V gene: TRBV18; CDR3 DNA: TGTGCCAGCTCACCAGGGGTTGGAGATACGCAGTATTTT; CDR3 protein: CASSPGVGDTQYF
D gene: .; CDR3 length: 14; clone size: few; J gene: TRBJ2-3; V gene: TRBV20-1; CDR3 DNA: TGCAGTGCTAGAGCTGGCGGAAGCACAGATACGCAGTATTTT; CDR3 protein: CSARAGGSTDTQYF
D gene: .; CDR3 length: 11; clone size: .; J gene: TRBJ2-1; V gene: TRBV7-2; CDR3 DNA: TGTGCCAGCAGCTTAGCGGTAGAGCAGTTCTTC; CDR3 protein: CASSLAVEQFF
D gene: .; CDR3 length: 14; clone size: few; J gene: TRBJ2-7; V gene: TRBV5-1; CDR3 DNA: TGCGCCAGCAGCTCGAGGACCATTCCCTACGAGCAGTACTTC; CDR3 protein: CASSSRTIPYEQYF
D gene: .; CDR3 length: 17; clone size: .; J gene: TRBJ1-2; V gene: TRBV28; CDR3 DNA: TGTGCCAGCAGCCCCGGCTGGCAGCCGGCTGGGCAAGATGGCTACACCTTC; CDR3 protein: CASSPGWQPAGQDGYTF
D gene: .; CDR3 length: 16; clone size: many; J gene: TRBJ2-5; V gene: TRBV3-1; CDR3 DNA: TGTGCCAGCAGCCAACGGCTGGGGGGGGCCCGAGAGACCCAGTACTTC; CDR3 protein: CASSQRLGGARETQYF
D gene: .; CDR3 length: 12; clone size: many; J gene: TRBJ2-7; V gene: TRBV12-3/TRBV12-4; CDR3 DNA: TGTGCCAGCAGCTACGTGGGTGCCGAGCAGTACTTC; CDR3 protein: CASSYVGAEQYF
D gene: .; CDR3 length: 15; clone size: many; J gene: TRBJ2-1; V gene: TRBV10-3; CDR3 DNA: TGTGCCATCAGTGAAGGCCAACTCAACTACAATGAGCAGTTCTTC; CDR3 protein: CAISEGQLNYNEQFF
D gene: .; CDR3 length: 14; clone size: .; J gene: TRBJ2-7; V gene: TRBV5-1; CDR3 DNA: TGCGCCAGCAGCTTAACAGAATACTCCTACGAGCAGTACTTC; CDR3 protein: CASSLTEYSYEQYF
D gene: .; CDR3 length: 16; clone size: .; J gene: TRBJ2-7; V gene: TRBV4-3; CDR3 DNA: TGCGCCAGCAGCCAAGATCTCTTGGGCCAGCATTACGAGCAGTACTTC; CDR3 protein: CASSQDLLGQHYEQYF
D gene: .; CDR3 length: 15; clone size: many; J gene: TRBJ1-6; V gene: TRBV20-1; CDR3 DNA: TGCAGTGCTAGAGATCTGGCGGCTCCCAATTCACCCCTCCACTTT; CDR3 protein: CSARDLAAPNSPLHF
D gene: TRBD2; CDR3 length: 13; clone size: many; J gene: TRBJ2-2; V gene: TRBV11-2; CDR3 DNA: TGTGCCAGCACCCGGGCGGGGGCCGGGGAGCTGTTTTTT; CDR3 protein: CASTRAGAGELFF
D gene: TRBD2; CDR3 length: 18; clone size: .; J gene: TRBJ2-1; V gene: TRBV12-3/TRBV12-4; CDR3 DNA: TGTGCCAGCAGTTTAACCCTTACTAGCGGGACCCGCCACAATGAGCAGTTCTTC; CDR3 protein: CASSLTLTSGTRHNEQFF
D gene: .; CDR3 length: 13; clone size: once; J gene: TRBJ1-1; V gene: TRBV4-1; CDR3 DNA: TGCGCCAGCAGCCAAGCACAGGGCACTGAAGCTTTCTTT; CDR3 protein: CASSQAQGTEAFF
D gene: .; CDR3 length: 13; clone size: .; J gene: TRBJ1-5; V gene: TRBV7-2; CDR3 DNA: TGTGCCAGCAGCTTTGGCTTCAATCAGCCCCAGCATTTT; CDR3 protein: CASSFGFNQPQHF
D gene: TRBD2; CDR3 length: 17; clone size: many; J gene: TRBJ2-3; V gene: TRBV20-1; CDR3 DNA: TGCAGTGCTAGAGATTTGGTAGCGGGGGGCCCCACAGATACGCAGTATTTT; CDR3 protein: CSARDLVAGGPTDTQYF
D gene: .; CDR3 length: 13; clone size: many; J gene: TRBJ2-7; V gene: TRBV6-1; CDR3 DNA: TGTGCCAGCAGGCCTCAGGGAGAGGGCGAGCAGTACTTC; CDR3 protein: CASRPQGEGEQYF
D gene: .; CDR3 length: 18; clone size: few; J gene: TRBJ2-7; V gene: TRBV28; CDR3 DNA: TGTGCCAGCAGTCTACCCCCCCCTATCGACCTGAAAACCTACGAGCAGTACTTC; CDR3 protein: CASSLPPPIDLKTYEQYF
D gene: .; CDR3 length: 15; clone size: many; J gene: TRBJ2-5; V gene: TRBV7-9; CDR3 DNA: TGTGCCAGCAGCACCACCCCTCCGTACCAAGAGACCCAGTACTTC; CDR3 protein: CASSTTPPYQETQYF
D gene: .; CDR3 length: 10; clone size: .; J gene: TRBJ2-5; V gene: TRBV29-1; CDR3 DNA: TGCAGCGTTGGCGGTGAGACCCAGTACTTC; CDR3 protein: CSVGGETQYF